This T cell receptor beta chain stems from a study of shared clonotypes between healthy human individuals. General study findings and limits: Represented diversity (both genetic and exposure-history) was limited by the small number of donors. Clonotype sharing across donors was expected to vary with sequencing depth.

Execution of the assay was at deep level. Sorted-subset replicate PCR reactions contained roughly 200 ng DNA, corresponding to some 30,000 T cell genomes. The data were produced by immunoSEQ multiplex PCR, yet TCRdb's version contains in-frame clones alone and is incomplete. The repertoire holds 950,000 to 1,200,000 clones, 70% to 85% seen once, with 0.85% to 1% in the top ten. V was shortened by 4 bases and J by 6 bases, with 13 bases between the two germline ends. This CDR3 region has 13 residues. Germline V gene data show CDR1 as SQVTM and CDR2 as ANQGSEA. This clone came up once. The antigen remains unidentified.

What was sequenced was memory CD4+ T cells from PBMCs. Subset specified: CD45RA-negative fraction. This sequence originates from a man aged 18 to 29 in good health. Some clones in this sample may be carry-over from other donors' samples. This sequence joins TRBV29-1 and TRBJ2-1; D remains ambiguous. CDR3 sequence: CSVGTYRFNEQFF. The DNA of the CDR3 is TGCAGCGTTGGGACGTACCGATTCAATGAGCAGTTCTTC.